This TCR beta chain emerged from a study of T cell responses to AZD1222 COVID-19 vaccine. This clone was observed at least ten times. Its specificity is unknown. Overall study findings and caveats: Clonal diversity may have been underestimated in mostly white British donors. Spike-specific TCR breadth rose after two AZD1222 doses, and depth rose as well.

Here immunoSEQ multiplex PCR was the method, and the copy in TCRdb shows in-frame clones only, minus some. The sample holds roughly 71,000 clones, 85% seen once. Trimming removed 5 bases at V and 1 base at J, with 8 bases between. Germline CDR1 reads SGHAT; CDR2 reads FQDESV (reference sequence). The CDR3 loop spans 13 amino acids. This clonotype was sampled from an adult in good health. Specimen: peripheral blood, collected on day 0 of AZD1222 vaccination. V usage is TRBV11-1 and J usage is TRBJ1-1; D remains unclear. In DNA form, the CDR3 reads TGTGCCAGCAGCCAGGAGAGGAACACTGAAGCTTTCTTT. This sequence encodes CASSQERNTEAFF. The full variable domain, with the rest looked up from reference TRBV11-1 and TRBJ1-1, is EAEVAQSPRYKITEKSQAVAFWCDPISGHATLYWYRQILGQGPELLVQFQDESVVDDSQLPKDRFSAERLKGVDSTLKIQPAELGDSAMYLCASSQERNTEAFFGQGTRLTVV.